This is a list of T cell receptor beta chains from one sample in a study of T cells after yellow fever vaccination. From the 5' RACE reads, TCRdb called clonotypes with MiXCR, one entry per CDR3 protein. The repertoire includes 610,000 or so distinct CDR3 sequences, approximately 13% of them detected once, and more than 12% sits in the top ten. The sample here was PBMCs, taken on the day of the yellow fever booster vaccination. Receptor source: a young man who received the YFV17D yellow fever vaccine. Both conserved end residues are part of each CDR3. Fields, in order: J gene, V gene, D gene, clone size, CDR3 length, CDR3 protein, CDR3 DNA. A D gene is named only where the DNA matches it firmly. A row's size may be missing; if present it is once, few, many or a size class.

j_call: TRBJ2-7
v_call: TRBV11-2
d_call: .
clone_size: few
cdr3_length: 16
cdr3_aa: CASSLTDGVETYEQYF
cdr3_nt: TGTGCCAGCAGCTTGACGGACGGAGTTGAGACCTACGAGCAGTACTTC

j_call: TRBJ2-3
v_call: TRBV5-5
d_call: .
clone_size: few
cdr3_length: 17
cdr3_aa: CASSPQGPVPSASTSYF
cdr3_nt: TGTGCCAGCAGCCCACAGGGCCCCGTACCTTCCGCATCAACCTCATATTTT

j_call: TRBJ2-2
v_call: TRBV9
d_call: .
clone_size: .
cdr3_length: 16
cdr3_aa: CASSGEGAQVPGELFF
cdr3_nt: TGTGCCAGCAGCGGCGAAGGGGCACAGGTTCCCGGGGAGCTGTTTTTT

j_call: TRBJ2-5
v_call: TRBV20-1
d_call: TRBD1
clone_size: many
cdr3_length: 13
cdr3_aa: CSAPRTGEETQYF
cdr3_nt: TGCAGTGCCCCCAGGACAGGGGAGGAGACCCAGTACTTC

j_call: TRBJ1-5
v_call: TRBV6-5
d_call: TRBD1
clone_size: few
cdr3_length: 16
cdr3_aa: CASSYRAGGRDQPQHF
cdr3_nt: TGTGCCAGCAGTTACAGGGCAGGGGGCAGGGATCAGCCCCAGCATTTT

j_call: TRBJ1-1
v_call: TRBV30
d_call: .
clone_size: .
cdr3_length: 11
cdr3_aa: CAWTGVGEAFF
cdr3_nt: TGTGCCTGGACAGGGGTTGGTGAAGCTTTCTTT

j_call: TRBJ2-6
v_call: TRBV11-2
d_call: .
clone_size: few
cdr3_length: 17
cdr3_aa: CASTPVEGSAGANVLTF
cdr3_nt: TGTGCCAGCACCCCAGTGGAAGGGAGCGCTGGGGCCAACGTCCTGACTTTC

j_call: TRBJ2-3
v_call: TRBV5-1
d_call: TRBD1
clone_size: few
cdr3_length: 15
cdr3_aa: CASSLVRTGADTQYF
cdr3_nt: TGCGCCAGCAGCTTGGTGAGGACAGGGGCAGATACGCAGTATTTT

j_call: TRBJ2-5
v_call: TRBV6-1
d_call: TRBD2
clone_size: few
cdr3_length: 14
cdr3_aa: CASSGTSGSETQYF
cdr3_nt: TGTGCCAGCAGTGGGACTAGCGGGAGTGAGACCCAGTACTTC

j_call: TRBJ2-7
v_call: TRBV5-1
d_call: TRBD1
clone_size: few
cdr3_length: 15
cdr3_aa: CASSGRTGDPYEQYF
cdr3_nt: TGCGCCAGCAGCGGAAGGACAGGGGACCCCTACGAGCAGTACTTC

j_call: TRBJ2-7
v_call: TRBV5-1
d_call: TRBD2
clone_size: .
cdr3_length: 13
cdr3_aa: CASSLGLAAEQYF
cdr3_nt: TGCGCCAGCAGCCTGGGACTAGCGGCCGAGCAGTACTTC

j_call: TRBJ1-2
v_call: TRBV24-1
d_call: .
clone_size: .
cdr3_length: 15
cdr3_aa: CATSSGVGEFFGYTF
cdr3_nt: TGTGCCACCAGTTCAGGCGTGGGAGAATTTTTTGGCTACACCTTC

j_call: TRBJ2-7
v_call: TRBV20-1
d_call: .
clone_size: .
cdr3_length: 12
cdr3_aa: CSASDALYEQYF
cdr3_nt: TGCAGTGCTAGCGATGCTCTCTACGAGCAGTACTTC

j_call: TRBJ2-2
v_call: TRBV29-1
d_call: .
clone_size: .
cdr3_length: 16
cdr3_aa: CSVAVGGTTNTGELFF
cdr3_nt: TGCAGCGTTGCTGTCGGCGGGACGACGAACACCGGGGAGCTGTTTTTT

j_call: TRBJ2-5
v_call: TRBV4-1
d_call: .
clone_size: many
cdr3_length: 13
cdr3_aa: CASSQELAETQYF
cdr3_nt: TGCGCCAGCAGCCAAGAACTAGCTGAGACCCAGTACTTC

j_call: TRBJ2-7
v_call: TRBV7-2
d_call: TRBD2
clone_size: few
cdr3_length: 15
cdr3_aa: CASSSRAGGPYEQYF
cdr3_nt: TGTGCCAGCAGCTCACGAGCGGGAGGGCCCTACGAGCAGTACTTC

j_call: TRBJ1-5
v_call: TRBV4-2
d_call: .
clone_size: few
cdr3_length: 13
cdr3_aa: CATSSVLNQPQHF
cdr3_nt: TGTGCCACTTCCTCCGTTCTCAATCAGCCCCAGCATTTT

j_call: TRBJ1-4
v_call: TRBV4-3
d_call: .
clone_size: .
cdr3_length: 12
cdr3_aa: CASSHSSEKLFF
cdr3_nt: TGCGCCAGCAGCCATTCTAGTGAAAAACTGTTTTTT

j_call: TRBJ2-7
v_call: TRBV10-2
d_call: TRBD1
clone_size: .
cdr3_length: 14
cdr3_aa: CASCPGQGTYQQYF
cdr3_nt: TGCGCCAGCTGCCCGGGACAGGGAACCTACCAGCAGTACTTC

j_call: TRBJ1-3
v_call: TRBV12-3/TRBV12-4
d_call: .
clone_size: few
cdr3_length: 13
cdr3_aa: CAIVRDSGNTIYF
cdr3_nt: TGTGCCATCGTCCGCGACTCTGGAAACACCATATATTTT

j_call: TRBJ2-7
v_call: TRBV6-2/TRBV6-3
d_call: .
clone_size: .
cdr3_length: 14
cdr3_aa: CASSYWAASGEQYF
cdr3_nt: TGTGCCAGCAGTTACTGGGCAGCTTCGGGGGAGCAGTACTTC

j_call: TRBJ2-1
v_call: TRBV5-1
d_call: .
clone_size: many
cdr3_length: 15
cdr3_aa: CASSLVVSSYNEQFF
cdr3_nt: TGCGCCAGCAGCTTGGTGGTGAGCTCCTACAATGAGCAGTTCTTC